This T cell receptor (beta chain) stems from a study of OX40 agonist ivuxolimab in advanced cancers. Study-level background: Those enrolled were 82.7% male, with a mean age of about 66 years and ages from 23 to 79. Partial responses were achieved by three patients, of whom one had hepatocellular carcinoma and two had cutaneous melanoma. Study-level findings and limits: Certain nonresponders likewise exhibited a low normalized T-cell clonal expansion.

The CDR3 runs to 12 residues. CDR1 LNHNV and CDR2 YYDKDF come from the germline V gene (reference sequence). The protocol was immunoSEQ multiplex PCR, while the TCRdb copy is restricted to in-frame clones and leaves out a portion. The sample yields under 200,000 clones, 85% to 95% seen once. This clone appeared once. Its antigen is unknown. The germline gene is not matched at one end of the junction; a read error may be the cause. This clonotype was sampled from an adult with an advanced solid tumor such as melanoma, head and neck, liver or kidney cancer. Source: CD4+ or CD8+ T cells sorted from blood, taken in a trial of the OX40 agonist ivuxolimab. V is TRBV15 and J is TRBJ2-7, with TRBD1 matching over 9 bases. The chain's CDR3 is CATSRDPGTGSF. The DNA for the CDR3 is TGTGCCACCAGCAGAGATCCCGGGACAGGGAGCTTC.